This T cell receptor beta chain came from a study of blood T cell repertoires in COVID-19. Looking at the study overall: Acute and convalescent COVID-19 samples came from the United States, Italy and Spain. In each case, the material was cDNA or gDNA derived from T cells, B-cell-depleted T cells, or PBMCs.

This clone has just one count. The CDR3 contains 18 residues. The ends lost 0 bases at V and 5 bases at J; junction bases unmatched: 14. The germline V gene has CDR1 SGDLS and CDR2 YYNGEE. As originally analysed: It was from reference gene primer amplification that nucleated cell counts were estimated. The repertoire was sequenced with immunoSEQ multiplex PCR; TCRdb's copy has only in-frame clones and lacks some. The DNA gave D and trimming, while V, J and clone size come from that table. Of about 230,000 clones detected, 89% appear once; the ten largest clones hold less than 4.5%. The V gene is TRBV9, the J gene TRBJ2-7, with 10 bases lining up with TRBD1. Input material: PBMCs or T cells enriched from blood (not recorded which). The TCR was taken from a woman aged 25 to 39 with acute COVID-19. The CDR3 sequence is CASSVVPTTGTGVDEQYF. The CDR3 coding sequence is TGTGCCAGCAGCGTAGTCCCTACAACCGGGACAGGGGTAGACGAGCAGTACTTC.